This T cell receptor (beta chain) emerged from a study of cytomegalovirus exposure and HLA in healthy donors. PCR used 60 Vbeta primers and 13 Jbeta primers. TCRdb's copy holds only in-frame clones and misses some; the assay was immunoSEQ multiplex PCR. The repertoire holds some 180,000 clones, with around 76% as singletons. Germline CDR1 and CDR2: SGHTA and FQGNSA. This CDR3 has 15 residues. The germline V and J ends were trimmed by 1 base and 8 bases, with 15 bases remaining between them. This chain uses TRBV7-2 with TRBJ2-4, with a tentative D call TRBD2 (6 bases). This TCR was recovered from a young woman in good health and CMV-seropositive. The specimen was PBMCs. CDR3 in amino acids: CASSLGVGGRDIQYF. The CDR3, as DNA: TGTGCCAGCAGCTTAGGGGTAGGAGGGCGAGACATTCAGTACTTC. Full variable domain (remainder filled in from reference TRBV7-2 and TRBJ2-4): GAGVSQSPSNKVTEKGKDVELRCDPISGHTALYWYRQSLGQGLEFLIYFQGNSAPDKSGLPSDRFSAERTGGSVSTLTIQRTQQEDSAVYLCASSLGVGGRDIQYFGAGTRLSVL.